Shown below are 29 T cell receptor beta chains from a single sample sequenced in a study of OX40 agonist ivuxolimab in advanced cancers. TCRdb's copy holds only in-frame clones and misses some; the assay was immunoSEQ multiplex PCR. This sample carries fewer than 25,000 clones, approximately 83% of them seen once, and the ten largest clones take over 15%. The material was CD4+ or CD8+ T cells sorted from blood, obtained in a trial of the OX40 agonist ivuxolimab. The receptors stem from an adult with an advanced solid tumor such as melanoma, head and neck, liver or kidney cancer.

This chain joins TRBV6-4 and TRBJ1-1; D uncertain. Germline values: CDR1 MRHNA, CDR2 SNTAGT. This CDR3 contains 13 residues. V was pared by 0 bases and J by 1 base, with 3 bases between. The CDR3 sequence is CASSDSQNTEAFF. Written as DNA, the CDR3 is TGTGCCAGCAGTGACTCCCAGAACACTGAAGCTTTCTTT.

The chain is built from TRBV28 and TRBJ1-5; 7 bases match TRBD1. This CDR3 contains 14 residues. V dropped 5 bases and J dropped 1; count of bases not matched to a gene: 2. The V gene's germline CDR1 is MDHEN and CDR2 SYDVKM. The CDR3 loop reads CASSPGGSNQPQHF. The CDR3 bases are TGTGCCAGCAGTCCAGGGGGAAGCAATCAGCCCCAGCATTTT.

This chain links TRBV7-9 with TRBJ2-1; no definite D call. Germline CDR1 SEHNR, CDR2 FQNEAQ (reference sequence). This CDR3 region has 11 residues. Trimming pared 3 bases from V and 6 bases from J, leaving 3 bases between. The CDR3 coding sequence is TGTGCCAGCAGCTTCGGCAATGAGCAGTTCTTC. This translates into CASSFGNEQFF.

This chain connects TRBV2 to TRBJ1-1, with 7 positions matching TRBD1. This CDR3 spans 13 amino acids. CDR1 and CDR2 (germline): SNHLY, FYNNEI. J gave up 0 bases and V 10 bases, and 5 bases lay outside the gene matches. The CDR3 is CATPGQVNTEAFF. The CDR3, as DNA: TGTGCCACCCCTGGACAGGTGAACACTGAAGCTTTCTTT.

CDR3 sequence (DNA): TGTGCCAGCAGACCAACTAGCGGGGCGATCACCGGGGAGCTGTTTTTT. It translates to CASRPTSGAITGELFF. This sequence joins TRBV2 and TRBJ2-2, with 10 nucleotides matching TRBD2. V gave up 6 bases and J gave up 4 bases; unmatched junction bases: 8. The CDR3 consists of 16 residues. Germline CDR1 reads SNHLY; CDR2 reads FYNNEI.

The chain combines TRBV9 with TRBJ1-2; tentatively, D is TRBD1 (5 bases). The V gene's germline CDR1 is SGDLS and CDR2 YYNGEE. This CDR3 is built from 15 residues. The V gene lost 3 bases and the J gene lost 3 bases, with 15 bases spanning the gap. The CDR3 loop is CASSATGGDHYGYTF. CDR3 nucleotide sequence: TGTGCCAGCAGCGCTACTGGGGGGGACCACTATGGCTACACCTTC.

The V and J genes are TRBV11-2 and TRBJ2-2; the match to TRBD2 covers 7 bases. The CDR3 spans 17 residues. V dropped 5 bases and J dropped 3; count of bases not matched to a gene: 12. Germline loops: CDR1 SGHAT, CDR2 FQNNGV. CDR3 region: CASSPPRGRADTGELFF. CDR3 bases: TGTGCCAGCAGCCCCCCCCGGGGGAGGGCGGACACCGGGGAGCTGTTTTTT.

CDR3 sequence: CASSSGSSYNEQFF. The CDR3 DNA follows: TGTGCCAGCAGTTCGGGGAGCTCCTACAATGAGCAGTTCTTC. This chain uses TRBV28 with TRBJ2-1; D possibly corresponds to TRBD2 (5 bases). Germline loops: CDR1 MDHEN, CDR2 SYDVKM. Trimming cost V 4 bases and J 0 bases, with 7 bases left between them. The CDR3 spans 14 residues.

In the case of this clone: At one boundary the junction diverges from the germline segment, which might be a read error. The CDR3 reads CAWSVHGVHRDF. The CDR3 coding sequence is TGTGCCTGGAGTGTACATGGGGTCCACAGGGACTTC. This chain links TRBV30 with TRBJ2-4; the D gene is possibly TRBD1 (6 bases). Germline V gene lookup returns CDR1 GTSNPN and CDR2 SVGIG (reference sequence). The CDR3 extends over 12 amino acids.

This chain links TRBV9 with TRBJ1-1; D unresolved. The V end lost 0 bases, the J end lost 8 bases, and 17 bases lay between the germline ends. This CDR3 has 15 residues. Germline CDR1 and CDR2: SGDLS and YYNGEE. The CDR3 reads CASSVGQFEELEAFF. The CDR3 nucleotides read TGTGCCAGCAGCGTAGGTCAGTTTGAGGAACTAGAAGCTTTCTTT.

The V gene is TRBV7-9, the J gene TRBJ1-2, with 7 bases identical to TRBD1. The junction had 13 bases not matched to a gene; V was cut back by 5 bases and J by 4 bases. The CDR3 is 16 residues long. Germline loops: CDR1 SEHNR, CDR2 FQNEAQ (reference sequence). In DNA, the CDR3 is TGTGCCAGCAGCCCGGGACAGCGGGGATCCCCCTATGGCTACACCTTC. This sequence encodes CASSPGQRGSPYGYTF.

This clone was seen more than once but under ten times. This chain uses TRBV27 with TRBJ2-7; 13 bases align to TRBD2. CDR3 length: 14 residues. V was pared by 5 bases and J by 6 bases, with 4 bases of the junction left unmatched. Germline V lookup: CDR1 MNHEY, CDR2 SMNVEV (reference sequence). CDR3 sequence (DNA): TGTGCCAGCAGTCCCCGGACTAGCGGGGGCGAGCAGTACTTC. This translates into CASSPRTSGGEQYF.

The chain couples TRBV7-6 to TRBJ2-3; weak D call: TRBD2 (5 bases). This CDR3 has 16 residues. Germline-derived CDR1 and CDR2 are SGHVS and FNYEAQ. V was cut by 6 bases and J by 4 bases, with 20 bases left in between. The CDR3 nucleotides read TGTGCCAGCAGACGAAGCCCGGGTAGCGAAGCAGATACGCAGTATTTT. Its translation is CASRRSPGSEADTQYF.

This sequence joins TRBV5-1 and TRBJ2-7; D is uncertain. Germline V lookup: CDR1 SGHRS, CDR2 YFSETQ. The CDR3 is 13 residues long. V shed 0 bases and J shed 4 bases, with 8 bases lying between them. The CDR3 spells CASSLDGFYEQYF. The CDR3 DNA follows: TGCGCCAGCAGCTTGGACGGGTTTTACGAGCAGTACTTC.

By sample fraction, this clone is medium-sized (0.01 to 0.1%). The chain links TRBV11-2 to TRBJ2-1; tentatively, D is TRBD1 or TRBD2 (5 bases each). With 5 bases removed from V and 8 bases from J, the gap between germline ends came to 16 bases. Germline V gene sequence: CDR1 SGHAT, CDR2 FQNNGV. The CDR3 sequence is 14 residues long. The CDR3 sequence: CASSPEGPWDEQFF. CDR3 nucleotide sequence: TGTGCCAGCAGCCCTGAGGGGCCTTGGGATGAGCAGTTCTTC.

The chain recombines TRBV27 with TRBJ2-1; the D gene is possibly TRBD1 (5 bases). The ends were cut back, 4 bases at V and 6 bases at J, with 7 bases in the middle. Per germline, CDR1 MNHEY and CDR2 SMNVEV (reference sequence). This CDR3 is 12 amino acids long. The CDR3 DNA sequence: TGTGCCAGCAGTTCGACAGCCAATGAGCAGTTCTTC. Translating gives CASSSTANEQFF.

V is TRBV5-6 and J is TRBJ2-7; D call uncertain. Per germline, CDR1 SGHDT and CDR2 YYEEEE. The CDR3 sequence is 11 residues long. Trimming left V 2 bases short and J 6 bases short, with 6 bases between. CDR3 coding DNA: TGTGCCAGCAGCTTCGCATCCGAGCAGTACTTC. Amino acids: CASSFASEQYF.

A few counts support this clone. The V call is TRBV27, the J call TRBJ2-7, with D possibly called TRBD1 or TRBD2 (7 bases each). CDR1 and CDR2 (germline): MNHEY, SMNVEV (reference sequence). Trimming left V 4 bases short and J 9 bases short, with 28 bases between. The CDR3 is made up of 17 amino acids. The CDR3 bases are TGTGCCAGCAGTTGGCGGGGGAGGGGGCAAAGAACTCTGGGGCAGTACTTC. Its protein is CASSWRGRGQRTLGQYF.

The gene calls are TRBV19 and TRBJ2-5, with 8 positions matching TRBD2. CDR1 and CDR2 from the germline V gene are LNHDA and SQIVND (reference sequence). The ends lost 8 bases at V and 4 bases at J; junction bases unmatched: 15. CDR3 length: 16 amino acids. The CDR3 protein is CASAPGGGAGSETQYF. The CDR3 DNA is TGTGCCAGTGCTCCGGGGGGGGGCGCCGGTTCAGAGACCCAGTACTTC.

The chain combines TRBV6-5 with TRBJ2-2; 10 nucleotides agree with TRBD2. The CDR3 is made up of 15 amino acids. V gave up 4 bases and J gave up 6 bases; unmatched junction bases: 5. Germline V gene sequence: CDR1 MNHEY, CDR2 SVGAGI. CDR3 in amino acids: CASSWASGSPGELFF. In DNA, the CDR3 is TGTGCCAGCAGTTGGGCTAGCGGGAGCCCCGGGGAGCTGTTTTTT.

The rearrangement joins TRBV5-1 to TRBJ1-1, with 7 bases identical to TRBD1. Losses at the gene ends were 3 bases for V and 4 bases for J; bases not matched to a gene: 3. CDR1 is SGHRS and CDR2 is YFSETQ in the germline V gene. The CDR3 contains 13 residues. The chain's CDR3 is CASSYRGPTEAFF. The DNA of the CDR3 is TGCGCCAGCAGCTACAGGGGCCCCACTGAAGCTTTCTTT.

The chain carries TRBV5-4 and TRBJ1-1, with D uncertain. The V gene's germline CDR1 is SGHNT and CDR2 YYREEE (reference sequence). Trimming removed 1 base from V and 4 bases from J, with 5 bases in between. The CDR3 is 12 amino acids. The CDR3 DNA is TGTGCCAGCAGCTTGAAGGGCACTGAAGCTTTCTTT. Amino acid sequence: CASSLKGTEAFF. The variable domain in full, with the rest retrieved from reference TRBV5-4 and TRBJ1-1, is ETGVTQSPTHLIKTRGQQVTLRCSSQSGHNTVSWYQQALGQGPQFIFQYYREEENGRGNFPPRFSGLQFPNYSSELNVNALELDDSALYLCASSLKGTEAFFGQGTRLTVV.

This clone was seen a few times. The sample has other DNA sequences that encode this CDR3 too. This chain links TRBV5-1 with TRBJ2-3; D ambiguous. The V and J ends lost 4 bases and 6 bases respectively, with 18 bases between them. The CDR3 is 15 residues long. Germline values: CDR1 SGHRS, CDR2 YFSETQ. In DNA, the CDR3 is TGCGCCAGCAGCCCCCGATTAGCTGCCGCTGATACGCAGTATTTT. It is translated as CASSPRLAAADTQYF.

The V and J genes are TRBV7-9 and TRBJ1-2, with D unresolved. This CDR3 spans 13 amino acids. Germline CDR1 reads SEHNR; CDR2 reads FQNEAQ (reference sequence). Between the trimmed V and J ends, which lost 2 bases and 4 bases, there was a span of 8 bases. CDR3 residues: CASSLKEIYGYTF. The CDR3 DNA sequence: TGTGCCAGCAGCTTAAAGGAGATCTATGGCTACACCTTC.

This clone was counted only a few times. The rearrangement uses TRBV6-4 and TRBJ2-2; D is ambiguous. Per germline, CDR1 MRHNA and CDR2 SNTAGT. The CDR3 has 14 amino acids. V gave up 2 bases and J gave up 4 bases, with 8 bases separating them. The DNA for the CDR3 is TGTGCCAGCAGTGACAGCGAGAGCACCGGGGAGCTGTTTTTT. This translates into CASSDSESTGELFF.

The CDR3 reads CASSQDGTGSSETQYF. The CDR3 bases are TGTGCCAGCAGCCAAGATGGGACAGGGAGTTCGGAGACCCAGTACTTC. V is TRBV4-2 and J is TRBJ2-5; 9 positions match TRBD1. CDR1 LGHNA and CDR2 YNFKEQ come from the germline V gene. This CDR3 has 16 amino acids. V dropped 0 bases and J dropped 5; count of bases not matched to a gene: 7.

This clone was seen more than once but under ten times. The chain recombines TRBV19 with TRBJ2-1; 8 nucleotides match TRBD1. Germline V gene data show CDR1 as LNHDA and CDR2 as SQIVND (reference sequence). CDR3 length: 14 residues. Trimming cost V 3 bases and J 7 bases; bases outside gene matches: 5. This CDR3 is CASSMAQGANEQFF. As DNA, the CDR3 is TGTGCCAGTAGTATGGCCCAGGGGGCGAATGAGCAGTTCTTC.

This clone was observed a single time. The CDR3 region is CASTPLSGDLSYEQYF. CDR3 coding DNA: TGTGCCAGCACCCCCCTTTCCGGGGACCTCTCCTACGAGCAGTACTTC. The chain links TRBV9 to TRBJ2-7; possibly TRBD1 or TRBD2 for D (5 bases each). This CDR3 comprises 16 residues. Germline CDR1 reads SGDLS; CDR2 reads YYNGEE. The V and J ends lost 6 bases and 0 bases respectively, with 19 bases between them.

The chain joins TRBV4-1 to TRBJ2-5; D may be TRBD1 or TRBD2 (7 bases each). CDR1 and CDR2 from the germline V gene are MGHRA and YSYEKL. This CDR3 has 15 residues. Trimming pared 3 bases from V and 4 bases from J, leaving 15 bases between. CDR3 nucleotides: TGCGCCAGCAGCCACGGCAGGGGGGAGGGAGAGACCCAGTACTTC. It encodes CASSHGRGEGETQYF.